Each of the 6 T cell receptor beta chains below was sequenced from the same sample in a study of tumor and adjacent non-tumor tissue in lung cancer. No cell sorting was done before RNA was extracted from the tissue. Distant lung tissue was collected more than 3 cm away from the tumor edge. TCRbeta libraries were built with three rounds of nested PCR, modified from ARM-PCR. TCRdb called the multiplex PCR reads again in MiXCR, with one record for every CDR3 protein. The sample consists of 77,000 or so distinct CDR3 sequences, 76% of them appearing once. The sequenced material came from distant non-tumor lung tissue. The source is a man between 65 and 85 years old with non-small cell lung cancer.

Turning to this clonotype: At one end the junction does not follow the germline gene, possibly because of a read error. CDR3 amino acids: CASSLRDIRTGELLF. The CDR3 DNA is TGTGCCAGCAGCTTAAGGGACATTCGCACCGGGGAGCTGTTGTTT. The rearrangement uses TRBV5-5 and TRBJ2-2; D may be TRBD1 (6 bases). Germline CDR1 is SGHKS and CDR2 is YYEKEE (reference sequence). The CDR3 sequence is 15 residues long. The entire variable domain, with the rest obtained from reference TRBV5-5 and TRBJ2-2, is as follows: DAGVTQSPTHLIKTRGQQVTLRCSPISGHKSVSWYQQVLGQGPQFIFQYYEKEERGRGNFPDRFSARQFPNYSSELNVNALLLGDSALYLCASSLRDIRTGELLFGEGSRLTVL.

This clonotype appeared many times. V and J are TRBV5-6 and TRBJ1-6; D gene unclear. V lost 0 bases to trimming and J lost 7 bases, with 5 bases between them. There are 13 residues in the CDR3. Germline assignment: CDR1 SGHDT and CDR2 YYEEEE. Here the CDR3 reads CASSLGVNSPLHF. CDR3 nucleotides: TGTGCCAGCAGCTTGGGCGTCAATTCACCCCTCCACTTT.

This clonotype has more than one count but fewer than ten. The chain's CDR3 is CASNFPQRDHNEQFF. Here the CDR3 DNA reads TGTGCCAGCAATTTCCCTCAGCGGGACCACAATGAGCAGTTCTTC. V gene TRBV12-3 or TRBV12-4 combines with J gene TRBJ2-1; TRBD2 agrees at 7 bases. V was clipped by 7 bases and J by 5 bases; unmatched bases: 11. The CDR3 has 15 residues.

This clonotype was observed a handful of times. This may be a read error: a much more frequent sequence differs by one nucleotide. This chain connects TRBV13 to TRBJ1-3; D is undetermined. Per germline, CDR1 PRHDT and CDR2 FYEKMQ (reference sequence). The CDR3 is 15 amino acids. The CDR3 nucleotides are TGTGCCAGCAACTTAGGCCACGGTTCGGAAAACACCATATATTTT. Translated: CASNLGHGSENTIYF.

Concerning this clonotype: A single base separates this from a much larger clone, so it may be a read error. V is TRBV11-2 and J is TRBJ2-1; 8 bases fit TRBD2. Germline-derived CDR1 and CDR2 are SGHAT and FQNNGV. CDR3 length equals 15 residues. The CDR3 sequence: CATQPGLAGYNDQFF. The CDR3 DNA follows: TGTGCCACCCAGCCGGGGCTAGCGGGCTACAATGACCAGTTCTTC.

The V and J genes are TRBV4-3 and TRBJ2-3; 10 positions match TRBD2. The germline V gene encodes CDR1 LGHNA and CDR2 YSLEER. This CDR3 is built from 17 residues. Losses at the gene ends were 1 base for V and 6 bases for J; bases not matched to a gene: 10. The CDR3 sequence is CASSQGTAGGSSDTQYF. The CDR3 DNA is TGCGCCAGCAGCCAAGGGACAGCGGGAGGGAGCTCGGATACGCAGTATTTT.